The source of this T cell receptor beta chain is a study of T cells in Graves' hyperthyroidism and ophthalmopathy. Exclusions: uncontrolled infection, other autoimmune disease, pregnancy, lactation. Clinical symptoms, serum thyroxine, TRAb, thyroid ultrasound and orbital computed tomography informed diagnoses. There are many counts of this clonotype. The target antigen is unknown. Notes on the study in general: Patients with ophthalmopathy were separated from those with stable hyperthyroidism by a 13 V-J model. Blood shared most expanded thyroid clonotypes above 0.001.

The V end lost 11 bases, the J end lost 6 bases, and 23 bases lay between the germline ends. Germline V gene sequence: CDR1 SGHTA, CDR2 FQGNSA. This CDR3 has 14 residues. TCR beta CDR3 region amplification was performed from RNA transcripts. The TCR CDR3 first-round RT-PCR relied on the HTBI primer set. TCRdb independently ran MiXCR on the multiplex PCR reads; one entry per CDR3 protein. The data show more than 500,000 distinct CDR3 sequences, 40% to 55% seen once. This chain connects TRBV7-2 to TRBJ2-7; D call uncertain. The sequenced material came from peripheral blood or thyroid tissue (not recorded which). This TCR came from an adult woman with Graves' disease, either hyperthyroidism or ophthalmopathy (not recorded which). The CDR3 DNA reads TGTGCCTCGGCCGCGGTAGCTTTCGGTGGCGAGCAGTACTTC. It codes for CASAAVAFGGEQYF.